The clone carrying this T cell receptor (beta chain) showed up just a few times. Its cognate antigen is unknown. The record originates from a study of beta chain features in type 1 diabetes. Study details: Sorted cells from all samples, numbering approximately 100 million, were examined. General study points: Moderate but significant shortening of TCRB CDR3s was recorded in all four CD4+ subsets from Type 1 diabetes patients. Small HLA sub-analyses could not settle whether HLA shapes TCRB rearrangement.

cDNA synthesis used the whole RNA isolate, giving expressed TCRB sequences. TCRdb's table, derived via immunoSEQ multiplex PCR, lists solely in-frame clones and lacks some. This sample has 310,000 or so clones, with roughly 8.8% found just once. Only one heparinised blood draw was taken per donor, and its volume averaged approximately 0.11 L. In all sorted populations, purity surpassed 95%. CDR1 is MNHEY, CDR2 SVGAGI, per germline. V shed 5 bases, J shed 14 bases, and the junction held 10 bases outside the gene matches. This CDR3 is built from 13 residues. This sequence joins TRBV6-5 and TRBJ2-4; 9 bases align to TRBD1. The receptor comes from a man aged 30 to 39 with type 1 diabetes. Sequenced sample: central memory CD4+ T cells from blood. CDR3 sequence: CASSPRDRDLKYF. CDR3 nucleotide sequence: TGTGCCAGCAGTCCACGGGACAGGGATCTTAAGTACTTC.